Listed below are T cell receptor beta chains from one sample, sequenced in a study of blood T cell repertoires in COVID-19. Sequenced by immunoSEQ multiplex PCR; TCRdb stores in-frame clones only, minus some. The table shows 150,000 to 200,000 clones, with about 91% occurring only once. Sequences were obtained from peripheral blood. The receptors were sampled from a woman between 50 and 59 years old with acute or convalescent COVID-19. CDR3s include the opening cysteine and the closing phenylalanine or tryptophan.

cdr3_aa: CASSEQGLNTEAFF; v_call: TRBV5-1
cdr3_aa: CASSSNSRDRGDQPQHF; v_call: TRBV5-1
cdr3_aa: CASSILHASGAYNEQFF; v_call: TRBV19
cdr3_aa: CASSESGSRGEQYF; v_call: TRBV11-3
cdr3_aa: CASSYSRGSETQYF; v_call: TRBV6-5
cdr3_aa: CASSLARTDTQYF; v_call: TRBV5-1
cdr3_aa: CAWSVSADSYEQYF; v_call: TRBV30
cdr3_aa: CASSRRADRATNEKLFF; v_call: TRBV18
cdr3_aa: CASSRQAHQETQYF; v_call: TRBV28
cdr3_aa: CASSLGQAGSEQYF; v_call: TRBV5-4
cdr3_aa: CASSLAAGDYGYTF; v_call: TRBV7-2
cdr3_aa: CASSRTGYEKLFF; v_call: TRBV12-3/TRBV12-4
cdr3_aa: CASTSRVAKNIQYF; v_call: TRBV27
cdr3_aa: CASSSGTGRYVETQYF; v_call: TRBV9
cdr3_aa: CASTGTGYGYTF; v_call: TRBV2
cdr3_aa: CASQSVIGGGYTF; v_call: TRBV19
cdr3_aa: CASSIFPGQGYNEQFF; v_call: TRBV19
cdr3_aa: CASSWDRVDYGYTF; v_call: TRBV5-4
cdr3_aa: CASSPREARDSPLHF; v_call: TRBV11-2
cdr3_aa: CASSWESTYQPQHF; v_call: TRBV5-8
cdr3_aa: CASSSAGSTDTQYF; v_call: TRBV19
cdr3_aa: CASSLSNARGLAEQFF; v_call: TRBV4-1
cdr3_aa: CASSLEGAPTEAFF; v_call: TRBV7-9
cdr3_aa: CASRGGSGHQPQHF; v_call: TRBV21-1
cdr3_aa: CAVKGDRDSDTQYF; v_call: TRBV7-9
cdr3_aa: CASSSTGFDQPQHF; v_call: TRBV5-6
cdr3_aa: CASSFGLPGGTEAFF; v_call: TRBV7-8